This TCR beta chain was recovered during a study of T cell changes during pregnancy in multiple sclerosis. Measured with immunoSEQ multiplex PCR; TCRdb has only the in-frame clones, and not every one. The sample holds about 70,000 clones, around 92% seen once. The CDR3 spans 13 residues. The chain is built from TRBV12-2 and TRBJ1-5; the table's D gene call, TRBD1, was not cross checked with the DNA. TRBV12-2 has pseudogene status. This clonotype was sampled from a female donor in good health, enrolled as a control in a pregnancy study. This sample comprised CD8+ T cells from peripheral blood mononuclear cells, obtained in the third trimester of pregnancy. The CDR3 DNA follows: TGTGCAAGTCGCTCGCCCCGTGGCCAGCCCCAGCATTTT. It codes for CASRSPRGQPQHF.